Described below is a single T cell receptor beta chain sequence and its context. The data were taken from a study of blood T cell repertoires in COVID-19. Background on the study: COVID-19 samples collected from the United States, Italy and Spain covered acute and convalescent phases. T cells, B-cell-depleted T cells, or PBMCs provided the cDNA or gDNA that served as material.

CDR3 length: 14 amino acids. Losses at the gene ends were 6 bases for V and 3 bases for J; bases not matched to a gene: 7. CDR1 and CDR2 (germline): SGHRS, YFSETQ. Methods used by the authors: Reference gene primers were amplified, and this amplification served to estimate nucleated cell counts. The table came from immunoSEQ multiplex PCR; TCRdb's copy has only in-frame clones and leaves some out. D and trimming come from the DNA, and the V and J calls and clone size come from that table. The data contain roughly 150,000 clones, roughly 91% of them singletons. The sequence came from a man between 50 and 59 years old who had recovered from COVID-19. The chain joins TRBV5-1 to TRBJ2-3, with 7 bases aligning to TRBD2. Sequenced material: peripheral blood. The CDR3 loop reads CASKPWGGTDTQYF. The CDR3 region has the DNA TGCGCCAGCAAACCCTGGGGGGGGACAGATACGCAGTATTTT.